The present T cell receptor (beta chain) was sequenced within a study of blood T cell repertoires in COVID-19. About the research overall: The origin of the acute and convalescent COVID-19 samples was the United States, Italy and Spain. Sources were T cells, B-cell-depleted T cells, or PBMCs; the material itself was cDNA or gDNA.

Seattle participants joined during active infection and were tracked over time. Losses at the gene ends were 0 bases for V and 6 bases for J; bases not matched to a gene: 14. The CDR3 length is 17 residues. Germline values: CDR1 SGDLS, CDR2 YYNGEE. In the study's own analysis: For nucleated cells, counts were estimated from reference gene primer amplification. Method: immunoSEQ multiplex PCR; TCRdb's copy keeps in-frame clones and lacks some. V and J calls and clone size are given by that table; D and trimming were obtained from the DNA. The sample lists about 300,000 clones; roughly 80% were seen once.

Input material: peripheral blood. The receptor was derived from a human donor with COVID-19, enrolled during active disease. The donor label of this sample is uncertain. V and J are TRBV9 and TRBJ2-7; TRBD2 matches 8 bases. The CDR3 nucleotides read TGTGCCAGCAGCGTAGGGGCGGGACTAGAAGATAGAGGCGAGCAGTACTTC. Protein: CASSVGAGLEDRGEQYF. Looking up the rest from reference TRBV9 and TRBJ2-7 gives the full variable domain: DSGVTQTPKHLITATGQRVTLRCSPRSGDLSVYWYQQSLDQGLQFLIQYYNGEERAKGNILERFSAQQFPDLHSELNLSSLELGDSALYFCASSVGAGLEDRGEQYFGPGTRLTVT.